This note documents a single T cell receptor (beta chain) sequence. The antigen is not known. This sample is drawn from a study of T cell responses to AZD1222 COVID-19 vaccine. Whole-study results and caveats: Donor demographics were predominantly white British with a female majority; clonal diversity may be underestimated. Recipients of two AZD1222 doses showed rising Spike-specific TCR breadth and depth. Repertoires in all cases were sampled only once the peak T cell response had passed.

Germline V CDR1 and CDR2: MNHEY, SVGAGI. This CDR3 is 14 amino acids long. V dropped 0 bases and J dropped 5 bases, with 10 bases sitting between them. Clones were read by immunoSEQ multiplex PCR, and TCRdb kept only the in-frame ones, dropping some. The profile shows fewer than 150,000 clones, roughly 92% of them singletons. This sequence joins TRBV6-5 and TRBJ2-5; D remains ambiguous. This TCR was recovered from an adult in good health. The source material was peripheral blood, sampled on day 0 of AZD1222 vaccination. The CDR3 coding sequence is TGTGCCAGCAGTTACTCCCTGGGCTTCGAGACCCAGTACTTC. As protein: CASSYSLGFETQYF.